Listed below are T cell receptor beta chains from one sample, sequenced in a study of blood T cell repertoires in COVID-19. Data came from immunoSEQ multiplex PCR; TCRdb stores just in-frame clones and leaves some out. The sample shows fewer than 70,000 clones, 84% of them seen only once. Sequenced: peripheral blood. These receptors all stem from a woman aged 60-75 years with acute or convalescent COVID-19. CDR3s include the opening cysteine and the closing phenylalanine or tryptophan. D genes are given only for firm matches. The size field is filled for only some rows; it gives once, few, many or a size class.

d_gene: TRBD2; j_gene: TRBJ2-1; abundance: .; v_gene: TRBV13; CDR3aa: CASSLFGEAGGYNEQFF; CDR3nt: TGTGCCAGCAGCTTATTTGGTGAGGCGGGGGGTTACAATGAGCAGTTCTTC
d_gene: .; j_gene: TRBJ1-2; abundance: .; v_gene: TRBV19; CDR3aa: CASQAIYGYTF; CDR3nt: TGTGCCAGCCAGGCCATCTATGGCTACACCTTC
d_gene: .; j_gene: TRBJ2-2; abundance: .; v_gene: TRBV5-4; CDR3aa: CASSPDRRGTGELFF; CDR3nt: TGTGCCAGCAGCCCGGACAGGAGGGGCACCGGGGAGCTGTTTTTT
d_gene: .; j_gene: TRBJ2-2; abundance: .; v_gene: TRBV10-3; CDR3aa: CAISETGATGELFF; CDR3nt: TGTGCCATCAGTGAGACTGGTGCCACCGGGGAGCTGTTTTTT
d_gene: TRBD1; j_gene: TRBJ1-1; abundance: .; v_gene: TRBV18; CDR3aa: CASSPRGQGAGANTEAFF; CDR3nt: TGTGCCAGCTCACCACGGGGACAGGGGGCAGGGGCGAACACTGAAGCTTTCTTT
d_gene: .; j_gene: TRBJ1-2; abundance: .; v_gene: TRBV7-9; CDR3aa: CASSVSNYGYTF; CDR3nt: TGTGCCAGCAGTGTCAGTAACTATGGCTACACCTTC
d_gene: TRBD1; j_gene: TRBJ2-5; abundance: .; v_gene: TRBV7-9; CDR3aa: CASSPLFRDRQETQYF; CDR3nt: TGTGCCAGCAGCCCCTTATTCCGGGACAGGCAAGAGACCCAGTACTTC
d_gene: TRBD2; j_gene: TRBJ2-1; abundance: .; v_gene: TRBV5-1; CDR3aa: CASSLGLAGAYNEQFF; CDR3nt: TGCGCCAGCAGCCTGGGACTAGCGGGGGCTTACAATGAGCAGTTCTTC
d_gene: TRBD1; j_gene: TRBJ1-6; abundance: .; v_gene: TRBV7-9; CDR3aa: CASSPRQGWYNSPLHF; CDR3nt: TGTGCCAGCAGCCCCCGACAGGGCTGGTATAATTCACCCCTCCACTTT
d_gene: TRBD2; j_gene: TRBJ2-3; abundance: .; v_gene: TRBV15; CDR3aa: CATSSTPSGGGLDTQYF; CDR3nt: TGTGCCACCAGCAGCACACCTAGCGGGGGTGGGTTAGATACGCAGTATTTT
d_gene: .; j_gene: TRBJ1-3; abundance: .; v_gene: TRBV6-5; CDR3aa: CASNLGEAYTIYF; CDR3nt: TGTGCCAGCAATTTAGGTGAGGCGTACACCATATATTTT
d_gene: .; j_gene: TRBJ1-1; abundance: .; v_gene: TRBV6-6; CDR3aa: CASSYSLSVGGTEAFF; CDR3nt: TGTGCCAGCAGTTACTCGTTGTCAGTCGGAGGCACTGAAGCTTTCTTT
d_gene: TRBD1; j_gene: TRBJ1-1; abundance: .; v_gene: TRBV5-1; CDR3aa: CASSGRDSALNTEAFF; CDR3nt: TGCGCCAGCAGCGGCCGGGACAGCGCCTTAAACACTGAAGCTTTCTTT
d_gene: .; j_gene: TRBJ2-5; abundance: .; v_gene: TRBV5-1; CDR3aa: CASSFDGGQETQYF; CDR3nt: TGCGCCAGCAGCTTTGACGGGGGACAAGAGACCCAGTACTTC
d_gene: TRBD1; j_gene: TRBJ2-7; abundance: .; v_gene: TRBV6-5; CDR3aa: CASSYSRDRVNEQYF; CDR3nt: TGTGCCAGCAGTTACTCGAGAGACAGGGTCAACGAGCAGTACTTC
d_gene: TRBD2; j_gene: TRBJ2-3; abundance: .; v_gene: TRBV7-3; CDR3aa: CASSLQPGLAGADTQYF; CDR3nt: TGTGCCAGCAGCCTTCAACCCGGACTAGCGGGGGCAGATACGCAGTATTTT
d_gene: TRBD2; j_gene: TRBJ2-7; abundance: .; v_gene: TRBV4-2; CDR3aa: CASSQDPPSGSGGYEQYF; CDR3nt: TGTGCCAGCAGCCAAGATCCACCCTCGGGGAGCGGGGGCTACGAGCAGTACTTC
d_gene: .; j_gene: TRBJ1-6; abundance: once; v_gene: TRBV6-4; CDR3aa: CASSPEGSVPLHF; CDR3nt: TGTGCCAGCAGTCCTGAAGGGAGTGTGCCCCTCCACTTT
d_gene: .; j_gene: TRBJ1-2; abundance: .; v_gene: TRBV6-2/TRBV6-3; CDR3aa: CASSIRQVYGYTF; CDR3nt: TGTGCCAGCAGTATCAGACAGGTCTATGGCTACACCTTC
d_gene: TRBD1; j_gene: TRBJ1-2; abundance: .; v_gene: TRBV2; CDR3aa: CASSGQGSGGYTF; CDR3nt: TGTGCCAGCAGTGGACAGGGGTCCGGTGGCTACACCTTC
d_gene: TRBD1; j_gene: TRBJ2-7; abundance: few; v_gene: TRBV6-5; CDR3aa: CASSLGQRYEQYF; CDR3nt: TGTGCCAGCAGTTTGGGACAGAGATACGAGCAGTACTTC
d_gene: TRBD1; j_gene: TRBJ2-1; abundance: .; v_gene: TRBV5-8; CDR3aa: CASSLVADRGYYNEQFF; CDR3nt: TGTGCCAGCAGCTTGGTAGCGGACAGGGGCTACTACAATGAGCAGTTCTTC
d_gene: TRBD1; j_gene: TRBJ2-7; abundance: few; v_gene: TRBV2; CDR3aa: CASSDDRAQYF; CDR3nt: TGTGCCAGCAGTGACGACAGGGCGCAGTACTTC
d_gene: .; j_gene: TRBJ1-1; abundance: .; v_gene: TRBV7-6; CDR3aa: CASGSMNTEAFF; CDR3nt: TGTGCCAGCGGGAGTATGAACACTGAAGCTTTCTTT
d_gene: TRBD1; j_gene: TRBJ1-1; abundance: .; v_gene: TRBV29-1; CDR3aa: CSVPYGTVETEAFF; CDR3nt: TGCAGCGTCCCCTATGGGACAGTTGAAACTGAAGCTTTCTTT
d_gene: TRBD1; j_gene: TRBJ1-3; abundance: once; v_gene: TRBV6-1; CDR3aa: CASSERDRGGNTIYF; CDR3nt: TGTGCCAGCAGTGAAAGGGACAGGGGAGGAAACACCATATATTTT
d_gene: TRBD2; j_gene: TRBJ2-7; abundance: .; v_gene: TRBV27; CDR3aa: CASSFLGLAGGRYEQYF; CDR3nt: TGTGCCAGCAGTTTCCTGGGACTAGCGGGGGGAAGATACGAGCAGTACTTC
d_gene: .; j_gene: TRBJ2-1; abundance: once; v_gene: TRBV7-3; CDR3aa: CASSFGPGRNEQFF; CDR3nt: TGTGCCAGCAGCTTTGGGCCAGGGCGAAATGAGCAGTTCTTC
d_gene: TRBD1; j_gene: TRBJ1-2; abundance: once; v_gene: TRBV27; CDR3aa: CASSLRGLSGGYTF; CDR3nt: TGTGCCAGCAGTTTGAGGGGGCTGTCGGGGGGCTACACCTTC
d_gene: .; j_gene: TRBJ2-2; abundance: .; v_gene: TRBV4-1; CDR3aa: CASSHDARTGRETGELFF; CDR3nt: TGCGCCAGCAGCCACGATGCTCGTACAGGGAGGGAGACCGGGGAGCTGTTTTTT
d_gene: TRBD1; j_gene: TRBJ1-1; abundance: once; v_gene: TRBV18; CDR3aa: CASSTRTGANTEAFF; CDR3nt: TGTGCCAGCTCAACCCGGACAGGGGCTAACACTGAAGCTTTCTTT
d_gene: .; j_gene: TRBJ2-1; abundance: once; v_gene: TRBV5-1; CDR3aa: CASSLDLQYNEQFF; CDR3nt: TGCGCCAGCAGCTTGGATTTACAGTACAATGAGCAGTTCTTC
d_gene: TRBD2; j_gene: TRBJ2-3; abundance: .; v_gene: TRBV5-1; CDR3aa: CASRGGPSDTQYF; CDR3nt: TGCGCCAGCCGCGGGGGGCCCTCAGATACGCAGTATTTT